What follows are 10 T cell receptor beta chains derived from one specimen sequenced in a study of blood T cell repertoires in COVID-19. The protocol was immunoSEQ multiplex PCR, while the TCRdb copy is restricted to in-frame clones and leaves out a portion. The top ten clones hold 7% to 9% of a sample with 75,000 to 85,000 clones, approximately 78% of them seen once. What was sequenced was peripheral blood. Receptors were obtained from a human donor in a cohort sampled during active COVID-19.

The V and J genes are TRBV25-1 and TRBJ2-6; D possibly corresponds to TRBD2 (5 bases). The length of the CDR3 is 17 residues. V dropped 1 base and J dropped 2 bases, with 12 bases sitting between them. Germline V lookup: CDR1 MGHDK, CDR2 SYGVNS. The CDR3 DNA sequence: TGTGCCAGCAGTGAATCCTTTTCCGGGGCTGGGGCCAACGTCCTGACTTTC. Its translation: CASSESFSGAGANVLTF.

This sequence joins TRBV3-1 (or the pseudogene TRBV3-2) and TRBJ2-1, with 9 nucleotides matching TRBD2. Germline values: CDR1 LGHDT, CDR2 YNNKEL (reference sequence). V lost 8 bases and J lost 6; bases outside the gene matches: 8. CDR3 length: 14 amino acids. CDR3 bases: TGTGCCAGCGGAGAGCGGGGGGCCCGCAATGAGCAGTTCTTC. Translated: CASGERGARNEQFF.

The chain recombines TRBV6-5 with TRBJ1-2; D remains unclear. Germline loops: CDR1 MNHEY, CDR2 SVGAGI. The CDR3 totals 16 residues. V was pared by 0 bases and J by 7 bases, with 18 bases between. CDR3 residues: CASSYSGAGSYSGYTF. The DNA of the CDR3 is TGTGCCAGCAGTTACTCTGGCGCGGGGAGTTACTCTGGCTACACCTTC.

This clone was seen a single time. This chain connects TRBV25-1 to TRBJ1-2; 9 positions agree with TRBD1. V lost 6 bases, J lost 7 bases, and 9 bases stayed unmatched. The CDR3 loop spans 14 amino acids. From germline, CDR1 is MGHDK and CDR2 SYGVNS. DNA of the CDR3: TGTGCCAGCAGCCAACAGGGGGCGCTTGGTGGCTACACCTTC. As protein: CASSQQGALGGYTF.

The rearrangement joins TRBV4-1 to TRBJ2-5; 8 bases agree with TRBD1. From germline, CDR1 is MGHRA and CDR2 YSYEKL. The CDR3 has 15 residues. The trim removed 1 base at V and 5 bases at J, leaving 6 bases unmatched. The CDR3, as DNA: TGCGCCAGCAGCCAAGGACAGGGGCGGTTTGAGACCCAGTACTTC. This encodes CASSQGQGRFETQYF.

CDR3 region: CASTGGGPWETQYF. The CDR3 DNA reads TGTGCCAGCACTGGCGGGGGGCCGTGGGAGACCCAGTACTTC. V and J are TRBV7-2 and TRBJ2-5; 8 nucleotides line up with TRBD2. Germline CDR1 SGHTA, CDR2 FQGNSA. V lost 7 bases, J lost 5 bases, and 9 bases stayed unmatched. CDR3 size: 14 residues.

The chain has TRBV6-2 or TRBV6-3 and TRBJ2-7, with 12 bases lining up with TRBD1. V was pared by 5 bases and J by 4 bases, with 9 bases of the junction left unmatched. Germline values: CDR1 MNHEY, CDR2 SVGEGT. The CDR3 is made up of 16 amino acids. CDR3 sequence reads: CASSTRPGQGAYEQYF. The DNA of the CDR3 is TGTGCCAGCAGTACCAGACCGGGACAGGGGGCTTACGAGCAGTACTTC.

The V and J genes are TRBV5-4 and TRBJ2-1, with 12 bases matching TRBD2. The CDR3 has 18 amino acids. From germline, CDR1 is SGHNT and CDR2 YYREEE (reference sequence). The V and J ends lost 0 bases and 3 bases, in that order; junction bases with no gene match: 7. The CDR3 loop is CASSLGGLAGPNYNEQFF. For the CDR3, the DNA is TGTGCCAGCAGCTTGGGCGGACTAGCGGGACCGAACTACAATGAGCAGTTCTTC.

J is TRBJ2-5 and V is TRBV6-5, with D possibly being TRBD1 (7 bases). Trimming took 11 bases from V and 9 from J, leaving 25 bases between them. CDR3 length: 14 residues. Germline V gene data show CDR1 as MNHEY and CDR2 as SVGAGI. The CDR3 is CAASPTGSGDSQYF. The CDR3 DNA follows: TGTGCCGCCTCTCCGACAGGGTCGGGGGACTCCCAGTACTTC.

This rearrangement joins TRBV6-5 to TRBJ2-7; the match to TRBD2 covers 9 bases. Germline CDR1 MNHEY, CDR2 SVGAGI. CDR3 length: 14 amino acids. V dropped 10 bases and J dropped 5; count of bases not matched to a gene: 12. The CDR3: CATTRRGGSHEQYF. The CDR3 DNA reads TGTGCCACCACCCGGCGGGGGGGTTCCCACGAGCAGTACTTC.